These T cell receptor beta chains were read from a single sample in a study of immune heterogeneity within non-small cell lung tumors. TCRdb analysed the multiplex PCR reads with MiXCR anew, one entry per CDR3 protein. Of tens of thousands of distinct CDR3 sequences in the sample, around 28% were seen once. The sequenced sample was lung tumor tissue. The receptors originated from a man aged 35 to 55 with non-small cell lung cancer. Both conserved end residues are part of each CDR3. D genes are given only for firm matches. Clone size is given for some rows only: seen once, a few or many times, or a class if the clone is expanded.

clone size: .
J gene: TRBJ1-1
V gene: TRBV5-5
D gene: .
CDR3 protein: CASSGGQTGNTEAFF
CDR3 DNA: TGTGCCAGCAGCGGAGGGCAGACAGGGAACACTGAAGCTTTCTTT

clone size: .
J gene: TRBJ2-1
V gene: TRBV3-1
D gene: TRBD1
CDR3 protein: CASSTRDRGLGEQFF
CDR3 DNA: TGTGCCAGCAGCACCCGGGACAGGGGGCTTGGTGAGCAGTTCTTC

clone size: many
J gene: TRBJ1-2
V gene: TRBV6-2/TRBV6-3
D gene: TRBD1
CDR3 protein: CASSWLGQGAHGYTF
CDR3 DNA: TGTGCCAGCAGTTGGTTGGGACAGGGGGCGCATGGCTACACCTTC

clone size: .
J gene: TRBJ1-2
V gene: TRBV13
D gene: TRBD1
CDR3 protein: CASSATGQGARGYTF
CDR3 DNA: TGTGCCAGCAGCGCCACGGGACAGGGGGCGCGAGGCTACACCTTC

clone size: .
J gene: TRBJ1-2
V gene: TRBV30
D gene: .
CDR3 protein: CAWKMIQEDVYTF
CDR3 DNA: TGTGCCTGGAAAATGATCCAGGAGGATGTCTACACCTTC

clone size: few
J gene: TRBJ2-2
V gene: TRBV3-1
D gene: TRBD2
CDR3 protein: CASMKREGSGELFF
CDR3 DNA: TGTGCCAGCATGAAGCGGGAGGGGTCCGGGGAGCTGTTTTTT

clone size: .
J gene: TRBJ2-7
V gene: TRBV7-8
D gene: TRBD2
CDR3 protein: CASSLGLASYEQYF
CDR3 DNA: TGTGCCAGCAGCTTAGGACTAGCCTCCTACGAGCAGTACTTC

clone size: many
J gene: TRBJ1-5
V gene: TRBV12-3/TRBV12-4
D gene: .
CDR3 protein: CASSFGKDQPQHF
CDR3 DNA: TGTGCCAGCAGTTTTGGGAAAGATCAGCCCCAGCATTTT

clone size: medium-sized
J gene: TRBJ1-6
V gene: TRBV5-8
D gene: .
CDR3 protein: CASSSAWQNNSPLHF
CDR3 DNA: TGTGCCAGCAGCTCTGCATGGCAGAATAATTCACCCCTCCACTTT

clone size: few
J gene: TRBJ1-6
V gene: TRBV19
D gene: .
CDR3 protein: CASSISHSPLHF
CDR3 DNA: TGTGCCAGTAGTATATCGCACTCACCCCTCCACTTT

clone size: .
J gene: TRBJ2-5
V gene: TRBV20-1
D gene: .
CDR3 protein: CSARYQRQETQYF
CDR3 DNA: TGCAGTGCTAGGTACCAGCGGCAAGAGACCCAGTACTTC

clone size: .
J gene: TRBJ1-1
V gene: TRBV11-3
D gene: .
CDR3 protein: CASILYRTRAFF
CDR3 DNA: TGTGCCAGCATCTTATATCGGACGAGGGCTTTCTTT

clone size: many
J gene: TRBJ1-2
V gene: TRBV20-1
D gene: .
CDR3 protein: CSGTLVREGYTF
CDR3 DNA: TGCAGTGGGACTCTGGTGAGGGAGGGCTACACCTTC

clone size: medium-sized
J gene: TRBJ1-5
V gene: TRBV27
D gene: .
CDR3 protein: CASRSLDSNQPQHF
CDR3 DNA: TGTGCCAGCAGATCCCTTGACAGTAATCAGCCCCAGCATTTT